This T cell receptor beta chain was obtained from a study of blood T cell repertoires in COVID-19. Sequencing used immunoSEQ multiplex PCR; TCRdb keeps in-frame clones, though not all of them. The sample contains 500,000 to 600,000 clones, around nine tenths of which appear only once. This clone was seen a single time. The sample was peripheral blood. The TCR originated in a woman in her forties or fifties with COVID-19, enrolled during active disease.

In DNA form, the CDR3 reads TGTGCCACCAGTGATTTGCAGCGGGGCTTGAACACCGGGGAGCTGTTTTTT. Residues: CATSDLQRGLNTGELFF. The V gene is TRBV24-1, the J gene TRBJ2-2; 7 positions agree with TRBD2. In germline, CDR1 is KGHDR, CDR2 SFDVKD. This CDR3 contains 17 residues. J lost 1 base, V lost 0 bases, and 4 bases had no gene match.